These T cell receptor beta chains were read from a single sample in a study of CD8 T cells in ankylosing spondylitis. TCRdb reanalysed the 5' RACE reads using MiXCR and keeps one entry per CDR3 protein. The sample has some 840,000 distinct CDR3 sequences; about 11% are singletons. The sample taken for sequencing was blood, either unsorted or a sorted T cell fraction (not recorded which). These receptor sequences come from a male donor with ankylosing spondylitis. Each CDR3 is given with its conserved first and last residue. The order of the fields is J gene, D gene, V gene, clone size, CDR3 protein, CDR3 DNA. The D gene is left open where the match is weak. Clone size is stated in some rows and not others, as once, few, many or a class when expanded.

J gene: TRBJ1-1
D gene: .
V gene: TRBV20-1
clone size: few
CDR3 protein: CSALRPTEAFF
CDR3 DNA: TGCAGTGCTTTGCGGCCCACTGAAGCTTTCTTT

J gene: TRBJ2-5
D gene: TRBD1
V gene: TRBV5-1
clone size: .
CDR3 protein: CASSLGQQETQNF
CDR3 DNA: TGCGCCAGCAGCCTGGGACAGCAAGAGACCCAGAACTTC

J gene: TRBJ1-5
D gene: TRBD1
V gene: TRBV6-2/TRBV6-3
clone size: few
CDR3 protein: CASSPWTGQLQPQHF
CDR3 DNA: TGTGCCAGCAGCCCTTGGACAGGGCAGCTCCAGCCCCAGCATTTT

J gene: TRBJ2-7
D gene: .
V gene: TRBV5-1
clone size: many
CDR3 protein: CASRPRPVSEQYF
CDR3 DNA: TGCGCCAGCCGGCCTCGCCCGGTTTCCGAGCAGTACTTC

J gene: TRBJ1-3
D gene: TRBD1
V gene: TRBV20-1
clone size: .
CDR3 protein: CSARDRQGLGNTIYF
CDR3 DNA: TGCAGTGCTAGAGATCGACAGGGGCTCGGAAACACCATATATTTT

J gene: TRBJ1-6
D gene: .
V gene: TRBV20-1
clone size: many
CDR3 protein: CSARGDRGASALHF
CDR3 DNA: TGCAGTGCTAGGGGGGACCGCGGGGCATCGGCCCTCCACTTT

J gene: TRBJ2-7
D gene: .
V gene: TRBV6-5
clone size: .
CDR3 protein: CASSSAYYEQYF
CDR3 DNA: TGTGCCAGCAGTTCCGCTTACTACGAGCAGTACTTC

J gene: TRBJ2-5
D gene: TRBD1
V gene: TRBV5-1
clone size: .
CDR3 protein: CASSWGDRGPETQYF
CDR3 DNA: TGCGCCAGCAGCTGGGGGGACAGGGGGCCGGAGACCCAGTACTTC

J gene: TRBJ1-4
D gene: .
V gene: TRBV20-1
clone size: many
CDR3 protein: CSASQGSANEKLFF
CDR3 DNA: TGCAGTGCTTCCCAGGGGTCGGCTAATGAAAAACTGTTTTTT

J gene: TRBJ1-1
D gene: .
V gene: TRBV7-2
clone size: many
CDR3 protein: CASSRVRGSNTEAFF
CDR3 DNA: TGTGCCAGCAGCAGGGTTAGGGGATCGAACACTGAAGCTTTCTTT

J gene: TRBJ2-1
D gene: TRBD2
V gene: TRBV29-1
clone size: many
CDR3 protein: CSVGGRARNEQFF
CDR3 DNA: TGCAGCGTTGGCGGGAGGGCCAGAAATGAGCAGTTCTTC

J gene: TRBJ2-7
D gene: TRBD2
V gene: TRBV10-3
clone size: .
CDR3 protein: CAISWTSGSSYEQYF
CDR3 DNA: TGTGCCATCAGTTGGACTAGCGGCAGCTCCTACGAGCAGTACTTC

J gene: TRBJ2-2
D gene: TRBD1
V gene: TRBV20-1
clone size: many
CDR3 protein: CSARGTGSSGELFF
CDR3 DNA: TGCAGTGCTAGAGGGACAGGGAGTTCCGGGGAGCTGTTTTTT

J gene: TRBJ2-1
D gene: .
V gene: TRBV12-3/TRBV12-4
clone size: .
CDR3 protein: CASSLRGWSYNEQFF
CDR3 DNA: TGTGCCAGCAGTTTGCGTGGGTGGTCCTACAATGAGCAGTTCTTC

J gene: TRBJ2-3
D gene: .
V gene: TRBV15
clone size: .
CDR3 protein: CATKLGASGDTDTQYF
CDR3 DNA: TGTGCCACCAAGTTGGGGGCTAGCGGCGACACAGATACGCAGTATTTT

J gene: TRBJ2-3
D gene: .
V gene: TRBV29-1
clone size: few
CDR3 protein: CSVRRTTLGSTDTQYF
CDR3 DNA: TGCAGCGTCCGGCGGACTACCCTGGGGAGCACAGATACGCAGTATTTT

J gene: TRBJ1-1
D gene: .
V gene: TRBV6-2/TRBV6-3
clone size: .
CDR3 protein: CASSYLSRPFGGAFF
CDR3 DNA: TGTGCCAGCAGTTACCTCTCCCGACCCTTCGGAGGAGCTTTCTTT

J gene: TRBJ2-7
D gene: .
V gene: TRBV29-1
clone size: .
CDR3 protein: CSVEVGRLGEQYF
CDR3 DNA: TGCAGCGTTGAAGTCGGCAGGTTGGGGGAGCAGTACTTC

J gene: TRBJ1-6
D gene: .
V gene: TRBV6-1
clone size: few
CDR3 protein: CASSPGRVAGDFTLHF
CDR3 DNA: TGTGCCAGCAGCCCGGGGCGCGTGGCGGGAGATTTCACCCTCCACTTT

J gene: TRBJ1-1
D gene: TRBD1
V gene: TRBV4-1
clone size: many
CDR3 protein: CASSPRLSGGYTEAFF
CDR3 DNA: TGCGCCAGCAGCCCTCGCCTCTCAGGGGGGTACACTGAAGCTTTCTTT

J gene: TRBJ2-7
D gene: TRBD2
V gene: TRBV29-1
clone size: few
CDR3 protein: CSVRTSGSEEQYF
CDR3 DNA: TGCAGCGTTCGGACTAGCGGGAGCGAGGAGCAGTACTTC

J gene: TRBJ2-5
D gene: .
V gene: TRBV5-1
clone size: once
CDR3 protein: CASRRDNWAQETQYF
CDR3 DNA: TGCGCCAGCAGGCGGGACAATTGGGCTCAAGAGACCCAGTACTTC

J gene: TRBJ1-5
D gene: TRBD1
V gene: TRBV12-3/TRBV12-4
clone size: .
CDR3 protein: CASSRGQGNNQPQHF
CDR3 DNA: TGTGCCAGCAGCCGCGGACAGGGGAATAATCAGCCCCAGCATTTT

J gene: TRBJ2-7
D gene: .
V gene: TRBV20-1
clone size: once
CDR3 protein: CSARGLGSPYEQYF
CDR3 DNA: TGCAGTGCGCGGGGTCTCGGGTCCCCCTACGAGCAGTACTTC

J gene: TRBJ2-7
D gene: .
V gene: TRBV15
clone size: few
CDR3 protein: CATSRGDPRRSYEQYF
CDR3 DNA: TGTGCCACCAGCAGAGGCGATCCCCGCCGCAGCTACGAGCAGTACTTC

J gene: TRBJ2-2
D gene: .
V gene: TRBV5-1
clone size: .
CDR3 protein: CASSLWAGSNTGELFF
CDR3 DNA: TGCGCCAGCAGCTTGTGGGCAGGATCCAACACCGGGGAGCTGTTTTTT

J gene: TRBJ1-1
D gene: TRBD1
V gene: TRBV29-1
clone size: .
CDR3 protein: CSAATGFNTEAFF
CDR3 DNA: TGCAGCGCCGCGACAGGGTTCAACACTGAAGCTTTCTTT

J gene: TRBJ2-5
D gene: TRBD2
V gene: TRBV5-1
clone size: .
CDR3 protein: CASSFGGSEVETQYF
CDR3 DNA: TGCGCCAGCAGCTTCGGGGGGAGCGAGGTAGAGACCCAGTACTTC

J gene: TRBJ1-2
D gene: .
V gene: TRBV6-5
clone size: many
CDR3 protein: CASSYRANYGYTF
CDR3 DNA: TGTGCCAGCAGTTACAGGGCTAACTATGGCTACACCTTC

J gene: TRBJ2-7
D gene: TRBD1
V gene: TRBV24-1
clone size: few
CDR3 protein: CATSDRDRGTLGEQYF
CDR3 DNA: TGTGCCACCAGTGATCGCGACAGGGGGACGTTGGGGGAGCAGTACTTC

J gene: TRBJ1-5
D gene: .
V gene: TRBV6-2/TRBV6-3
clone size: .
CDR3 protein: CASSYRPGYNQPQHF
CDR3 DNA: TGTGCCAGCAGTTACAGGCCAGGCTACAATCAGCCCCAGCATTTT

J gene: TRBJ1-6
D gene: .
V gene: TRBV20-1
clone size: .
CDR3 protein: CSASGSNKGSNSPLHF
CDR3 DNA: TGCAGTGCTTCAGGGTCTAATAAGGGGTCTAATTCACCCCTCCACTTT

J gene: TRBJ1-6
D gene: .
V gene: TRBV14
clone size: .
CDR3 protein: CASSLIQDNSPLHF
CDR3 DNA: TGTGCCAGCAGTCTTATCCAGGATAATTCACCCCTCCACTTT

J gene: TRBJ1-1
D gene: .
V gene: TRBV20-1
clone size: few
CDR3 protein: CSAMGGSYTEAFF
CDR3 DNA: TGCAGTGCTATGGGAGGATCTTACACTGAAGCTTTCTTT

J gene: TRBJ2-3
D gene: .
V gene: TRBV11-2
clone size: .
CDR3 protein: CASSLLGTGESTDTQYF
CDR3 DNA: TGTGCCAGCAGCTTGTTGGGTACGGGGGAGTCTACAGATACGCAGTATTTT